A single sample gave rise to the 27 T cell receptor beta chains below, sequenced in a study of cytomegalovirus exposure and HLA in healthy donors. 13 Jbeta primers and 60 Vbeta primers were used for the PCR. The repertoire was sequenced with immunoSEQ multiplex PCR; TCRdb's copy has only in-frame clones and lacks some. The repertoire includes hundreds of thousands of clones, around 89% of them detected once, and roughly 1% sits in the top ten. Sequenced: PBMCs. These receptors were taken from a woman between 18 and 29 years old in good health and CMV-seronegative.

The chain is built from TRBV7-3 and TRBJ2-7; 9 bases are shared with TRBD1. The CDR3 has 15 amino acids. V lost 3 bases, J lost 5 bases, and 8 bases stayed unmatched. Per the germline V gene, CDR1 is SGHTA and CDR2 is FQGTGA. CDR3 nucleotide sequence: TGTGCCAGCAGCTTGACAGGGGGTTCGGCGGACGAGCAGTACTTC. Its translation: CASSLTGGSADEQYF.

V usage is TRBV5-1 and J usage is TRBJ1-5; 7 nucleotides align to TRBD1. This CDR3 has 15 amino acids. CDR1 SGHRS and CDR2 YFSETQ come from the germline V gene. V was clipped by 1 base and J by 4 bases; unmatched bases: 5. CDR3 in amino acids: CASSLTGVQNQPQHF. The CDR3 nucleotides read TGCGCCAGCAGCTTGACAGGGGTACAGAATCAGCCCCAGCATTTT.

The genes are TRBV4-3 and TRBJ1-2; D remains unclear. Germline CDR1 LGHNA, CDR2 YSLEER. The CDR3 length is 14 residues. The germline V and J ends were trimmed by 0 bases and 5 bases, with 10 bases remaining between them. CDR3: CASSQDEGRYGYTF. CDR3 nucleotides: TGCGCCAGCAGCCAAGATGAGGGCCGGTATGGCTACACCTTC.

The CDR3 spells CASRQTGPSYEQYF. The CDR3 DNA follows: TGTGCCAGTAGACAGACAGGCCCCTCCTACGAGCAGTACTTC. V gene TRBV19 combines with J gene TRBJ2-7; perhaps TRBD1 as D (6 bases). Germline V gene sequence: CDR1 LNHDA, CDR2 SQIVND (reference sequence). V lost 6 bases and J lost 0, with 12 bases in between. The CDR3 has 14 amino acids.

This clone was seen only a few times. V gene TRBV4-3 combines with J gene TRBJ1-4; weak D call: TRBD1 (6 bases). Trimming removed 3 bases from V and 7 bases from J, with 21 bases in between. Germline V gene data show CDR1 as LGHNA and CDR2 as YSLEER. The CDR3 is 17 amino acids. The CDR3 spells CASSHPYPPGRGEKLFF. The CDR3 nucleotides are TGCGCCAGCAGCCACCCCTACCCCCCTGGCAGGGGTGAAAAACTGTTTTTT.

This clone was counted a few times. This chain links TRBV9 with TRBJ1-4, with a tentative D call TRBD1 (6 bases). Trimming removed 0 bases from V and 7 bases from J, with 13 bases in between. The CDR3 contains 15 residues. Germline assignment: CDR1 SGDLS and CDR2 YYNGEE. CDR3: CASSVETRGGEKLFF. The DNA for the CDR3 is TGTGCCAGCAGCGTAGAAACCAGGGGTGGTGAAAAACTGTTTTTT. The full variable domain, rest sourced from reference TRBV9 and TRBJ1-4, is DSGVTQTPKHLITATGQRVTLRCSPRSGDLSVYWYQQSLDQGLQFLIQYYNGEERAKGNILERFSAQQFPDLHSELNLSSLELGDSALYFCASSVETRGGEKLFFGSGTQLSVL.

The chain uses TRBV10-3 and TRBJ1-3; D not resolved. Germline values: CDR1 ENHRY, CDR2 SYGVKD. This CDR3 is built from 16 residues. Trimming took 2 bases from V and 0 from J, leaving 11 bases between them. As DNA, the CDR3 is TGTGCCATCAGTGAGGGAGTGGTTATCTCTGGAAACACCATATATTTT. This codes for CAISEGVVISGNTIYF.

The chain has TRBV6-5 and TRBJ1-2, with 8 positions matching TRBD1. V shed 4 bases, J shed 0 bases, and the junction held 4 bases outside the gene matches. Germline assignment: CDR1 MNHEY and CDR2 SVGAGI. The CDR3 runs 15 residues. The CDR3 loop reads CASSSRTGSNYGYTF. CDR3 nucleotide sequence: TGTGCCAGCAGTTCGCGGACAGGGTCTAACTATGGCTACACCTTC.

V gene TRBV9 combines with J gene TRBJ1-5; TRBD1 is a possible D gene (6 bases). Germline CDR1 is SGDLS and CDR2 is YYNGEE. The CDR3 covers 15 residues. V was shortened by 0 bases and J by 7 bases, with 14 bases between the two germline ends. CDR3 nucleotide sequence: TGTGCCAGCAGCGTAGGCCAGGGGCAGTCACAGCCCCAGCATTTT. It is translated as CASSVGQGQSQPQHF.

The rearrangement uses TRBV6-5 and TRBJ1-6; 7 bases agree with TRBD1. CDR1 and CDR2 from the germline V gene are MNHEY and SVGAGI. J lost 7 bases, V lost 6 bases, and 6 bases had no gene match. The CDR3 has 14 residues. Here the CDR3 reads CASRRQGKNSPLHF. CDR3 sequence (DNA): TGTGCCAGCAGGCGACAGGGCAAAAATTCACCCCTCCACTTT.

The V call is TRBV5-4, the J call TRBJ2-4; 11 bases are a match to TRBD2. V gave up 3 bases and J gave up 6 bases; unmatched junction bases: 8. The germline gives CDR1 SGHNT, CDR2 YYREEE (reference sequence). CDR3 length: 16 amino acids. The CDR3 protein is CASSYKTSGEGNIQYF. The CDR3 coding sequence is TGTGCCAGCAGCTACAAGACTAGCGGGGAAGGAAACATTCAGTACTTC.

This chain links TRBV19 with TRBJ2-3; 10 bases are shared with TRBD1. This CDR3 spans 15 amino acids. Germline V gene lookup returns CDR1 LNHDA and CDR2 SQIVND (reference sequence). V lost 5 bases and J lost 2; bases outside the gene matches: 4. CDR3 loop: CASSARQGATDTQYF. In DNA form, the CDR3 reads TGTGCCAGTAGTGCCCGACAGGGGGCCACAGATACGCAGTATTTT.

The chain links TRBV10-1 to TRBJ2-2; 8 bases line up with TRBD2. The CDR3 contains 16 residues. J lost 4 bases, V lost 5 bases, and 9 bases had no gene match. Per the germline V gene, CDR1 is WNHNN and CDR2 is SYGVQD (reference sequence). Here the CDR3 DNA reads TGCGCCAGCAGTAGGTCTCCTAGCGGGCTCACCGGGGAGCTGTTTTTT. Its protein product is CASSRSPSGLTGELFF.

This clone was picked up a small number of times. V gene TRBV5-5 combines with J gene TRBJ1-1, with D possibly matching TRBD1 (5 bases). Trimming pared 0 bases from V and 1 base from J, leaving 7 bases between. The CDR3 has 14 residues. Germline V gives CDR1 SGHKS, CDR2 YYEKEE (reference sequence). This CDR3 reads CASSLVDRNTEAFF. CDR3 nucleotides: TGTGCCAGCAGCTTGGTAGACAGGAACACTGAAGCTTTCTTT.

The table lists this clone with a count of one. This sequence joins TRBV5-5 and TRBJ2-7; D is ambiguous. The CDR3 has 17 residues. Germline V gene lookup returns CDR1 SGHKS and CDR2 YYEKEE (reference sequence). The V and J ends lost 4 bases and 1 base respectively, with 21 bases between them. DNA of the CDR3: TGTGCCAGCAGCCAAATTAAAGAGTGGGCCTTGTCCTACGAGCAGTACTTC. Its protein is CASSQIKEWALSYEQYF. Full variable domain (rest looked up from reference TRBV5-5 and TRBJ2-7): DAGVTQSPTHLIKTRGQQVTLRCSPISGHKSVSWYQQVLGQGPQFIFQYYEKEERGRGNFPDRFSARQFPNYSSELNVNALLLGDSALYLCASSQIKEWALSYEQYFGPGTRLTVT.

The CDR3 sequence is CASRDTGGADIQYF. The CDR3, as DNA: TGTGCCAGCAGGGACACAGGGGGCGCCGACATTCAGTACTTC. This chain joins TRBV6-6 and TRBJ2-4, with TRBD1 matching 9 bases. Germline CDR1 is MNHNY and CDR2 is SVGAGI (reference sequence). With 6 bases clipped from V and 8 bases from J, the junction kept 8 bases outside the gene matches. CDR3 length: 14 amino acids.

The chain uses TRBV15 and TRBJ1-5; weak D call: TRBD1 (5 bases). Germline CDR1 reads LNHNV; CDR2 reads YYDKDF (reference sequence). The CDR3 has 13 amino acids. Trimming removed 3 bases at V and 7 bases at J, with 10 bases between. The CDR3 loop is CATSSLGQQPQHF. CDR3 bases: TGTGCCACCAGCAGCCTGGGGCAGCAGCCCCAGCATTTT.

The V call is TRBV27, the J call TRBJ2-5; 11 bases are a match to TRBD2. V gave up 0 bases and J gave up 7 bases; unmatched junction bases: 7. The CDR3 covers 16 residues. Germline V gives CDR1 MNHEY, CDR2 SMNVEV (reference sequence). Written as DNA, the CDR3 is TGTGCCAGCAGTTTATCGGTAGCGGGAGGGTCGGGGACCCAGTACTTC. Translating gives CASSLSVAGGSGTQYF.

The chain employs TRBV7-9 and TRBJ2-2; TRBD1 agrees at 11 bases. V was pared by 3 bases and J by 5 bases, with 11 bases of the junction left unmatched. Looked up from germline, CDR1 is SEHNR and CDR2 is FQNEAQ (reference sequence). The CDR3 runs 18 residues. The CDR3 protein is CASSLSTTRDRGTGELFF. The CDR3 coding sequence is TGTGCCAGCAGCTTGTCAACGACCCGGGACAGGGGGACCGGGGAGCTGTTTTTT.

The rearrangement uses TRBV19 and TRBJ1-3; possibly TRBD1 for D (5 bases). Trimming shortened V by 7 bases and J by 0 bases, and 10 bases separated the two germline ends. Germline V gene lookup returns CDR1 LNHDA and CDR2 SQIVND (reference sequence). The CDR3 is made up of 14 amino acids. Written as DNA, the CDR3 is TGTGCCAGTAAACGGGACTACTCTGGAAACACCATATATTTT. Protein product: CASKRDYSGNTIYF.

V and J are TRBV5-1 and TRBJ2-3; 16 bases are a match to TRBD2. Germline assignment: CDR1 SGHRS and CDR2 YFSETQ. The CDR3 loop spans 15 amino acids. V shed 5 bases, J shed 4 bases, and the junction held 1 base outside the gene matches. In nucleotides, the CDR3 is TGCGCCAGCAGGGGACTAGCGGGAGGGGCAGATACGCAGTATTTT. Residues: CASRGLAGGADTQYF.

The chain uses TRBV6-5 and TRBJ1-2, with 9 bases identical to TRBD1. The germline CDR1 and CDR2 sequences are MNHEY and SVGAGI. V shed 7 bases, J shed 3 bases, and the junction held 9 bases outside the gene matches. The CDR3 spans 15 residues. The CDR3: CASILTRDRDYGYTF. CDR3 nucleotides: TGTGCCAGCATCTTGACGCGGGACAGGGACTATGGCTACACCTTC.

The chain has TRBV11-2 and TRBJ1-2; D is possibly TRBD1 (5 bases). The germline V and J ends were trimmed by 5 bases and 8 bases, with 9 bases remaining between them. The CDR3 has 11 residues. Germline assignment: CDR1 SGHAT and CDR2 FQNNGV. CDR3 protein: CASSTGRGYTF. CDR3 coding DNA: TGTGCCAGCAGCACAGGACGGGGCTACACCTTC.

The genes are TRBV7-9 and TRBJ1-5; TRBD1 aligns across 7 bases. From germline, CDR1 is SEHNR and CDR2 FQNEAQ (reference sequence). The CDR3 spans 15 residues. Trimming at V came to 5 bases and at J to 4 bases, leaving 8 bases not matched to a gene. CDR3: CASSPRSGGNQPQHF. For the CDR3, the DNA is TGTGCCAGCAGCCCCCGGTCAGGGGGTAATCAGCCCCAGCATTTT.

The chain couples TRBV10-3 to TRBJ2-3, with 7 positions matching TRBD2. The CDR3 loop spans 16 amino acids. The V segment lost 2 bases and the J segment 6 bases; nucleotides outside the gene matches: 11. Germline values: CDR1 ENHRY, CDR2 SYGVKD. This chain's CDR3 is CAISELSGLLGDTQYF. As DNA, the CDR3 is TGTGCCATCAGTGAGCTTAGCGGGCTCCTGGGGGATACGCAGTATTTT.

The rearrangement uses TRBV6-1 and TRBJ1-2; TRBD1 matches at 7 bases. Germline CDR1 MNHNS, CDR2 SASEGT. The CDR3 length is 17 residues. V shed 3 bases, J shed 7 bases, and the junction held 17 bases outside the gene matches. The CDR3 bases are TGTGCCAGCAGTGATTGGAGGACAGGAGCCTTCCGAGGTGGCTACACCTTC. Residues: CASSDWRTGAFRGGYTF.

The table lists this clone with a few counts. This chain uses TRBV5-1 with TRBJ2-3; D possibly corresponds to TRBD1 (6 bases). The V end was cut by 3 bases, the J end by 4 bases, with 15 bases between. The CDR3 extends over 15 amino acids. CDR1 and CDR2 from the germline V gene are SGHRS and YFSETQ. This chain's CDR3 is CASSYPRGLADTQYF. Here the CDR3 DNA reads TGCGCCAGCAGCTACCCCAGGGGCCTCGCAGATACGCAGTATTTT.